The rows below give T cell receptor beta chains drawn from one sample of a study of T cell responses to AZD1222 COVID-19 vaccine. TCRdb's copy holds only in-frame clones and misses some; the assay was immunoSEQ multiplex PCR. The data contain over 110,000 clones, around 92% of them singletons. Source: peripheral blood, taken after recovery from COVID-19. Source of these receptors: an adult who had recovered from COVID-19. CDR3s leave out the opening cysteine and the closing phenylalanine or tryptophan.

j_gene | v_gene | CDR3aa
TRBJ1-4 | TRBV29-1 | SGKVATNEKLF
TRBJ1-1 | TRBV28 | ASSYGTGGMSTEAF
TRBJ2-2 | TRBV6-4 | ASSALTGSGELF
TRBJ2-7 | TRBV3-1/TRBV3-2 | ASSLQGLYEQY
TRBJ2-7 | TRBV2 | ASSRGDSLSYEQY
TRBJ2-1 | TRBV7-9 | ASSLEGALSDEQF
TRBJ2-3 | TRBV5-1 | ACSTSSTDTQY
TRBJ2-7 | TRBV28 | ASSLGTYEQY
TRBJ2-2 | TRBV4-1 | ASSQVATGELF
TRBJ2-5 | TRBV10-3 | AISSTGDQTQY
TRBJ1-1 | TRBV5-6 | ASSSRDKGTEAF
TRBJ2-2 | TRBV2 | ASRLAGTNTGELF
TRBJ2-1 | TRBV28 | ASSFFSRQAAWHNEQF
TRBJ2-4 | TRBV7-8 | ASSSVVGYQY
TRBJ2-1 | TRBV29-1 | SVEGHGAGNRREQF
TRBJ1-4 | TRBV14 | ASSQGTGWSGKLF
TRBJ2-5 | TRBV5-6 | ASSFGVGKDQETQY
TRBJ2-7 | TRBV11-3 | ASSPTGTAYEQY